A single sample is the source of the 19 T cell receptor beta chains below, sequenced in a study of beta chain features in type 1 diabetes. Study-wide results and limits: When Type 1 diabetes patients were examined, their TCRB CDR3s proved moderately but significantly shorter in all four CD4+ subsets.

All of the isolated RNA was reverse transcribed, so expressed TCRB transcripts were sequenced. Produced via immunoSEQ multiplex PCR; TCRdb's table is partial and in-frame only. The data hold roughly 160,000 clones, with about 8.1% observed a single time. These receptors' targets are unknown. Sequenced material: central memory CD4+ T cells from blood. All receptors come from a woman between 18 and 30 years old with type 1 diabetes.

In the case of this clone: This same CDR3 is encoded by further DNA sequences in the sample. V is TRBV5-1 and J is TRBJ2-5; 8 nucleotides agree with TRBD2. Germline V gene sequence: CDR1 SGHRS, CDR2 YFSETQ. Trimming at V came to 2 bases and at J to 2 bases, leaving 5 bases not matched to a gene. The CDR3 extends over 15 amino acids. CDR3 amino acids: CASSFGGGRQETQYF. DNA for the CDR3: TGCGCCAGCAGCTTCGGCGGGGGGCGACAAGAGACCCAGTACTTC.

This clone was counted only a few times. This chain connects TRBV5-4 to TRBJ1-1; D is uncertain. V was cut by 0 bases and J by 0 bases, with 9 bases left in between. This CDR3 region has 15 residues. The germline V gene has CDR1 SGHNT and CDR2 YYREEE (reference sequence). The CDR3 nucleotides are TGTGCCAGCAGCTTGGGCCTCGGGATGAACACTGAAGCTTTCTTT. This translates into CASSLGLGMNTEAFF. The variable domain in full, completed from reference TRBV5-4 and TRBJ1-1, reads ETGVTQSPTHLIKTRGQQVTLRCSSQSGHNTVSWYQQALGQGPQFIFQYYREEENGRGNFPPRFSGLQFPNYSSELNVNALELDDSALYLCASSLGLGMNTEAFFGQGTRLTVV.

In DNA, the CDR3 is TGTGCCAGCAGCTCCTATACAGGGAGGGACACTGAAGCTTTCTTT. Translation gives CASSSYTGRDTEAFF. The genes are TRBV7-2 and TRBJ1-1; a possible D gene is TRBD1 (6 bases). Germline CDR1 is SGHTA and CDR2 is FQGNSA. V was pared by 4 bases and J by 3 bases, with 15 bases between. The CDR3 is made up of 15 amino acids.

The V gene is TRBV7-2, the J gene TRBJ2-2, with D possibly matching TRBD2 (6 bases). Deletions cut 4 bases from V and 5 bases from J, with 11 bases between. The length of the CDR3 is 14 residues. Germline V gives CDR1 SGHTA, CDR2 FQGNSA. CDR3: CASSSRGTTGELFF. The DNA of the CDR3 is TGTGCCAGCAGCTCACGCGGGACGACCGGGGAGCTGTTTTTT.

This clone has more than one count but fewer than ten. V usage is TRBV6-1 and J usage is TRBJ1-1, with 8 bases lining up with TRBD1. V trimming: 1 base; J trimming: 6 bases; junction bases outside the gene matches: 7. Germline V gives CDR1 MNHNS, CDR2 SASEGT. The length of the CDR3 is 15 residues. CDR3 DNA: TGTGCCAGCAGTGAAGTAACAGGGGGATGGGCTGAAGCTTTCTTT. It codes for CASSEVTGGWAEAFF.

In this sample, this clone turned up a few times. The CDR3 is CASSRDGNQPQHF. For the CDR3, the DNA is TGTGCCAGCAGCAGAGACGGGAATCAGCCCCAGCATTTT. V and J are TRBV7-9 and TRBJ1-5; no reliable D call. The CDR3 is 13 amino acids. The V and J ends lost 5 bases and 4 bases respectively, with 9 bases between them. Per germline, CDR1 SEHNR and CDR2 FQNEAQ (reference sequence).

In this sample, this clone turned up a few times. V gene TRBV18 combines with J gene TRBJ1-3, with 9 bases aligning to TRBD1. Germline CDR1 KGHSH, CDR2 LQKENI. With 2 bases clipped from V and 9 bases from J, the junction kept 5 bases outside the gene matches. CDR3 length: 14 amino acids. The CDR3 loop reads CASSPSDRGGTIYF. The CDR3 DNA reads as TGTGCCAGCTCACCATCGGACAGGGGAGGCACCATATATTTT. The whole variable domain, remainder taken from reference TRBV18 and TRBJ1-3, is NAGVMQNPRHLVRRRGQEARLRCSPMKGHSHVYWYRQLPEEGLKFMVYLQKENIIDESGMPKERFSAEFPKEGPSILRIQQVVRGDSAAYFCASSPSDRGGTIYFGEGSWLTVV.

The sample holds a few counts of this clone. V gene TRBV7-9 combines with J gene TRBJ1-1; D gene ambiguous. The germline V gene encodes CDR1 SEHNR and CDR2 FQNEAQ (reference sequence). CDR3 length equals 14 residues. The V gene lost 2 bases and the J gene lost 5 bases, with 12 bases spanning the gap. Here the CDR3 DNA reads TGTGCCAGCAGCTTACAAGTATGGCAGACTGAAGCTTTCTTT. It specifies CASSLQVWQTEAFF. Complete variable domain (other parts from reference TRBV7-9 and TRBJ1-1): DTGVSQNPRHKITKRGQNVTFRCDPISEHNRLYWYRQTLGQGPEFLTYFQNEAQLEKSRLLSDRFSAERPKGSFSTLEIQRTEQGDSAMYLCASSLQVWQTEAFFGQGTRLTVV.

The rearrangement uses TRBV2 and TRBJ2-1; possible D gene TRBD2, 5 bases. V lost 4 bases and J 7 bases, leaving 8 bases between the germline ends. The CDR3 length is 12 residues. In germline, CDR1 is SNHLY, CDR2 FYNNEI. CDR3 protein: CASSVRGNEQFF. CDR3 nucleotides: TGTGCCAGCAGTGTTCGCGGGAATGAGCAGTTCTTC.

The chain combines TRBV6-5 with TRBJ1-2, with D hard to call. Germline CDR1 MNHEY, CDR2 SVGAGI. Trimming shortened V by 2 bases and J by 7 bases, and 8 bases separated the two germline ends. This CDR3 region has 12 residues. CDR3 region: CASSYSGGGYTF. Written as DNA, the CDR3 is TGTGCCAGCAGTTACAGCGGAGGTGGCTACACCTTC.

This clone has ten or more counts. The J gene is TRBJ1-1, the V gene TRBV21-1; the table's D call of TRBD1 was not tested on the DNA. TRBV21-1 is reported as a pseudogene. This CDR3 has 14 amino acids. The CDR3 sequence is CARIKGFGNTEAFF. DNA for the CDR3: TGTGCCAGAATAAAGGGGTTCGGGAACACTGAAGCTTTCTTT.

There are a few counts of this clone. The chain combines TRBV11-2 with TRBJ1-6, with 7 nucleotides matching TRBD1. V dropped 4 bases and J dropped 8; count of bases not matched to a gene: 8. CDR3 size: 15 residues. Germline loops: CDR1 SGHAT, CDR2 FQNNGV. Written as DNA, the CDR3 is TGTGCCAGCAGCTCACCGGGACAGTGGGATTCACCCCTCCACTTT. As protein: CASSSPGQWDSPLHF.

The rearrangement joins TRBV25-1 to TRBJ1-2; 7 positions match TRBD1. In germline, CDR1 is MGHDK, CDR2 SYGVNS. The V and J ends lost 4 bases and 2 bases, in that order; junction bases with no gene match: 10. This CDR3 is built from 16 residues. The CDR3 loop reads CASSARTGRDNYGYTF. CDR3 nucleotides: TGTGCCAGCAGTGCTCGGACAGGCCGGGACAACTATGGCTACACCTTC.

V and J are TRBV4-1 and TRBJ2-5, with TRBD2 matching 10 bases. This CDR3 region has 15 residues. Trimming cost V 1 base and J 1 base; bases outside gene matches: 0. CDR1 and CDR2 (germline): MGHRA, YSYEKL. The CDR3 coding sequence is TGCGCCAGCAGCCAAGGGACTAGCGGCCAAGAGACCCAGTACTTC. Protein product: CASSQGTSGQETQYF.

This clone was counted a few times. The CDR3 here is CASSFTTRPSTDTQYF. The CDR3 coding sequence is TGTGCCAGCAGCTTTACGACTAGGCCTAGCACAGATACGCAGTATTTT. This chain joins TRBV11-2 and TRBJ2-3; perhaps TRBD2 as D (6 bases). Germline-derived CDR1 and CDR2 are SGHAT and FQNNGV. V lost 3 bases and J 0 bases, leaving 13 bases between the germline ends. This CDR3 is built from 16 residues.

The chain has TRBV5-1 and TRBJ1-1; 7 bases match TRBD1. Germline CDR1 SGHRS, CDR2 YFSETQ. CDR3 size: 15 residues. After removal of 5 bases from V and 5 bases from J, the junction contained 12 bases not matched to a gene. The CDR3 loop reads CASSDRGQGGTEAFF. In nucleotides, the CDR3 is TGCGCCAGCAGTGATAGGGGGCAAGGGGGGACTGAAGCTTTCTTT.

V gene TRBV28 combines with J gene TRBJ2-2, with a tentative D call TRBD2 (6 bases). V was trimmed by 6 bases and J by 1 base, leaving 9 bases between them. Per the germline V gene, CDR1 is MDHEN and CDR2 is SYDVKM. The CDR3 is made up of 14 amino acids. CDR3 DNA: TGTGCCAGCAGACCCGGGGGGAACACCGGGGAGCTGTTTTTT. Encoded protein: CASRPGGNTGELFF.

This clone was detected only a few times. This chain links TRBV6-5 with TRBJ2-1; 9 nucleotides align to TRBD2. V dropped 8 bases and J dropped 8; count of bases not matched to a gene: 10. Germline CDR1 reads MNHEY; CDR2 reads SVGAGI. The CDR3 has 14 residues. For the CDR3, the DNA is TGTGCCAGCTGTCGACTAGCGGCTAAAGATGAGCAGTTCTTC. It is translated as CASCRLAAKDEQFF.

This chain joins TRBV4-2 and TRBJ1-1; D gene unclear. V was clipped by 0 bases and J by 0 bases, with 8 bases between them. Per the germline V gene, CDR1 is LGHNA and CDR2 is YNFKEQ. The CDR3 is 15 residues long. The CDR3 DNA reads as TGTGCCAGCAGCCAAGATCAGTTTATGAACACTGAAGCTTTCTTT. Protein sequence: CASSQDQFMNTEAFF.